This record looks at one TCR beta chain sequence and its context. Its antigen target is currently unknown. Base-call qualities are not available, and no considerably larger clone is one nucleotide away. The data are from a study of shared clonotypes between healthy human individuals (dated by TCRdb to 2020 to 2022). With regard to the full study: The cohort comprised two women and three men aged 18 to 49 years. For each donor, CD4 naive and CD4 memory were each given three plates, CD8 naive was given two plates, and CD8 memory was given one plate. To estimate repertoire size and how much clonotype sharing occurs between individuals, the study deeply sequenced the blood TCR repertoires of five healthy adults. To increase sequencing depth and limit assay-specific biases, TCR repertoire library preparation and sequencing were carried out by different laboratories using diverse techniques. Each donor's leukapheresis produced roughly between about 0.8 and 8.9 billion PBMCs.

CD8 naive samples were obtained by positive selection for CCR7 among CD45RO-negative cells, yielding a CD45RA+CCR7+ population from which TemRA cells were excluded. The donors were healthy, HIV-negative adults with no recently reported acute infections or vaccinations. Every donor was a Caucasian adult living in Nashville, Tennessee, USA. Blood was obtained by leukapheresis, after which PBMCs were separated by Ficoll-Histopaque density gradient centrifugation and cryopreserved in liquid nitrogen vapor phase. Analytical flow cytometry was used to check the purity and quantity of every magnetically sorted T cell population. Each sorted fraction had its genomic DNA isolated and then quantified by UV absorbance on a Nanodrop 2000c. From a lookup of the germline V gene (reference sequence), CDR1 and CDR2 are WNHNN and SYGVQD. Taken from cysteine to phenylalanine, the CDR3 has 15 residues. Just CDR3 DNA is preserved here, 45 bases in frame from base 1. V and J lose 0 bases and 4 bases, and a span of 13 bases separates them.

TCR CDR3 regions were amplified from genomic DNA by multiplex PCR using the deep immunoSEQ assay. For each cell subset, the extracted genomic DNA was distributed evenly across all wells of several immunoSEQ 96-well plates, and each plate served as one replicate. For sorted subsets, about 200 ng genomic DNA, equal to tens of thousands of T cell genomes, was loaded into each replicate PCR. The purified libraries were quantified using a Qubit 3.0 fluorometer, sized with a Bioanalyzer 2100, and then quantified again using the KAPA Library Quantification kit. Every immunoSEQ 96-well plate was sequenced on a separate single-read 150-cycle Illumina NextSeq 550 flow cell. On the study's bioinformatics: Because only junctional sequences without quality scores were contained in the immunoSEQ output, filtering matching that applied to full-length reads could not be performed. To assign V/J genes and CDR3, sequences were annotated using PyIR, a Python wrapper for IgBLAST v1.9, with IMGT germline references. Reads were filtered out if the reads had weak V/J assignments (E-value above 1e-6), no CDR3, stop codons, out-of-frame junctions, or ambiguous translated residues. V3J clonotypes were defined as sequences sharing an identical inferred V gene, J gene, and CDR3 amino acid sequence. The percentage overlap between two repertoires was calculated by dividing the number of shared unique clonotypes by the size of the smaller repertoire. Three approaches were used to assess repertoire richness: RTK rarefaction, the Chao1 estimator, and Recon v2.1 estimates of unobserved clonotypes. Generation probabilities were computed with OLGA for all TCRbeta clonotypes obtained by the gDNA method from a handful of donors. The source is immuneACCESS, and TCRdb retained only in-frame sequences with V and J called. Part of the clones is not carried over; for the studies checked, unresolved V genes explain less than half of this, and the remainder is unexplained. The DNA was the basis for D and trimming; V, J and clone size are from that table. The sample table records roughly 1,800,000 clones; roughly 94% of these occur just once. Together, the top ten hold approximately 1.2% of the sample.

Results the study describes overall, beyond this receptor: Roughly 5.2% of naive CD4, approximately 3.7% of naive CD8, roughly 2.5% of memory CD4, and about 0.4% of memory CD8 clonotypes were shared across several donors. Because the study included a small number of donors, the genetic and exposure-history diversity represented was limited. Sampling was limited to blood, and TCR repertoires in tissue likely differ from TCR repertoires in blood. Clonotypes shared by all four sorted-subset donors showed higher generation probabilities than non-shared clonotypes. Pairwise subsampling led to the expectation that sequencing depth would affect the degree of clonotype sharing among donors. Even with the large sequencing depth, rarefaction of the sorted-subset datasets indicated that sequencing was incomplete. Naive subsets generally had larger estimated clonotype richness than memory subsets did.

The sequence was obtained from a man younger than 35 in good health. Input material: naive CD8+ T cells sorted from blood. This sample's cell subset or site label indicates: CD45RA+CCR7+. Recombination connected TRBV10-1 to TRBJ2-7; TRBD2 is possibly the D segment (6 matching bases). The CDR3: CASSESGEAAYEQYF. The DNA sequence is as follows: TGCGCCAGCAGTGAGTCCGGGGAGGCGGCTTACGAGCAGTACTTC.